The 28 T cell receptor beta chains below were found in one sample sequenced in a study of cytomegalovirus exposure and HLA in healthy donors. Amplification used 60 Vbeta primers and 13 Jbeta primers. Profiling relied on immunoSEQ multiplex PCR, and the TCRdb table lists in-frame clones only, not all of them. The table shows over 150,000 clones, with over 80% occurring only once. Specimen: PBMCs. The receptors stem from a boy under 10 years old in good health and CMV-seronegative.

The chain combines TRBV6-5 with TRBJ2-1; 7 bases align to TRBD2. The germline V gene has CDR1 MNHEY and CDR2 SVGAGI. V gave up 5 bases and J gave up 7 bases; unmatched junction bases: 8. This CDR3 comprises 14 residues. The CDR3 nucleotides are TGTGCCAGCAGTCCACTGCCTAGCGGAAATGAGCAGTTCTTC. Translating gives CASSPLPSGNEQFF.

The CDR3, as DNA: TGTGCCAGCAGCTTAGTGGGGGACACCTCCTACGAGCAGTACTTC. The encoded protein is CASSLVGDTSYEQYF. This chain uses TRBV7-2 with TRBJ2-7; a possible D gene is TRBD1 (6 bases). The CDR3 is 15 amino acids. Trimming stripped 1 base from V and 0 bases from J, with 10 bases between. CDR1 and CDR2 from the germline V gene are SGHTA and FQGNSA. Supplemented by reference TRBV7-2 and TRBJ2-7, the full variable domain reads GAGVSQSPSNKVTEKGKDVELRCDPISGHTALYWYRQSLGQGLEFLIYFQGNSAPDKSGLPSDRFSAERTGGSVSTLTIQRTQQEDSAVYLCASSLVGDTSYEQYFGPGTRLTVT.

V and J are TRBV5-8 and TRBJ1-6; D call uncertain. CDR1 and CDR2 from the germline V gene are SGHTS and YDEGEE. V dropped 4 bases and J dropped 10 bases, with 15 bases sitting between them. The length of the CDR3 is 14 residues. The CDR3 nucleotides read TGTGCCAGCAGCCCCGGCCAATCCGGGTCACCCCTCCACTTT. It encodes CASSPGQSGSPLHF.

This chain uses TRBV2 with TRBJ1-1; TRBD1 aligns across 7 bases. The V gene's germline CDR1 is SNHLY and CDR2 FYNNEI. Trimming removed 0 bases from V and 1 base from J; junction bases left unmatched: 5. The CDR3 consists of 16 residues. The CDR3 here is CASSEASTGTNTEAFF. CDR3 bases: TGTGCCAGCAGTGAAGCGTCGACAGGGACGAACACTGAAGCTTTCTTT.

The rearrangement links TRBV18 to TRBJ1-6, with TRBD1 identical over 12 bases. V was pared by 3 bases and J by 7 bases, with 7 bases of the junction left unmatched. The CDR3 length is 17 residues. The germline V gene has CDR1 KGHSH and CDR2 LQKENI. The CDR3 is CASSPSGQGAYNSPLHF. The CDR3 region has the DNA TGTGCCAGCTCACCCTCGGGACAGGGGGCGTACAATTCACCCCTCCACTTT. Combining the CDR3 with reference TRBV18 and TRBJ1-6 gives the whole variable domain NAGVMQNPRHLVRRRGQEARLRCSPMKGHSHVYWYRQLPEEGLKFMVYLQKENIIDESGMPKERFSAEFPKEGPSILRIQQVVRGDSAAYFCASSPSGQGAYNSPLHFGNGTRLTVT.

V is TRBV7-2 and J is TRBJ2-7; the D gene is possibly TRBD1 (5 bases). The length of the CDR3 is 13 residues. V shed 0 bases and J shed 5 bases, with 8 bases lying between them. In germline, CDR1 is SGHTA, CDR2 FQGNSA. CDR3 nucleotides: TGTGCCAGCAGCTTAGCCAGGGTTGACGAGCAGTACTTC. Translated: CASSLARVDEQYF.

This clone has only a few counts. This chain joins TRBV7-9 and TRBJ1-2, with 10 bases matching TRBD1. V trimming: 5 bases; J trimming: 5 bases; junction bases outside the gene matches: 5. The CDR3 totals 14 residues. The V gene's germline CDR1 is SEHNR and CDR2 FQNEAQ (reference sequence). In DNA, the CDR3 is TGTGCCAGCAGCCGAGGGACAGGGGAATATGGCTACACCTTC. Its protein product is CASSRGTGEYGYTF.

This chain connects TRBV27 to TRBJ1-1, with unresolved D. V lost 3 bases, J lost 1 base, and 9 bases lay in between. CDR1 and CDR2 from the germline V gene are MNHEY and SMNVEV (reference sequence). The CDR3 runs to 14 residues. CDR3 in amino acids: CASSFSAGNTEAFF. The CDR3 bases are TGTGCCAGCAGTTTTTCGGCGGGGAACACTGAAGCTTTCTTT.

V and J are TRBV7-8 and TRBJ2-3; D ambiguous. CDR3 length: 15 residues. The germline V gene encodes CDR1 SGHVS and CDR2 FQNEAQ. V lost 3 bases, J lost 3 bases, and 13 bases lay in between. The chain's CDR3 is CASSFTSLQTDTQYF. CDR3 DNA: TGTGCCAGCAGCTTCACTTCGCTCCAAACAGATACGCAGTATTTT.

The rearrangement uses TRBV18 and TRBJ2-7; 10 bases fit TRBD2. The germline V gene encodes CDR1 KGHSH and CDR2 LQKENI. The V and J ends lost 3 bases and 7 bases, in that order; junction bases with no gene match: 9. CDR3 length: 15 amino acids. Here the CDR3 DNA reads TGTGCCAGCTCACCGGGGCTAGCGGGAGCTCGAGAGCAGTACTTC. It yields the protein CASSPGLAGAREQYF.

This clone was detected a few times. CDR3 residues: CASNLAGAVGELFF. The CDR3 DNA reads as TGTGCCAGCAACCTAGCGGGGGCGGTCGGGGAGCTGTTTTTT. This rearrangement joins TRBV5-6 to TRBJ2-2, with TRBD2 matching 10 bases. This CDR3 is built from 14 residues. Germline V lookup: CDR1 SGHDT, CDR2 YYEEEE. V dropped 6 bases and J dropped 7; count of bases not matched to a gene: 6.

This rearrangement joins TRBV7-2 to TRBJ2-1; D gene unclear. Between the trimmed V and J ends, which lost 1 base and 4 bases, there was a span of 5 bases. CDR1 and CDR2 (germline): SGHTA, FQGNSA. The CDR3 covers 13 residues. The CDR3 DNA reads TGTGCCAGCAGCTTAGACTATTACAATGAGCAGTTCTTC. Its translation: CASSLDYYNEQFF.

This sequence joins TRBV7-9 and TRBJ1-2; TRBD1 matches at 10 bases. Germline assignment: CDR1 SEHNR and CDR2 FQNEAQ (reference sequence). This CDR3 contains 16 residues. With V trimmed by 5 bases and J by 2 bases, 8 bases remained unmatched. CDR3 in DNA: TGTGCCAGCAGCCCGGGACAGGGGACGAGAAACTATGGCTACACCTTC. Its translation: CASSPGQGTRNYGYTF.

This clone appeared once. CDR3 protein: CASTLGIGLGEQFF. Here the CDR3 DNA reads TGTGCCAGCACACTAGGCATCGGGTTGGGTGAGCAGTTCTTC. This sequence joins TRBV27 and TRBJ2-1; D may be TRBD2 (5 bases). V lost 7 bases and J lost 9, with 19 bases in between. Germline V gene sequence: CDR1 MNHEY, CDR2 SMNVEV (reference sequence). CDR3 length: 14 amino acids.

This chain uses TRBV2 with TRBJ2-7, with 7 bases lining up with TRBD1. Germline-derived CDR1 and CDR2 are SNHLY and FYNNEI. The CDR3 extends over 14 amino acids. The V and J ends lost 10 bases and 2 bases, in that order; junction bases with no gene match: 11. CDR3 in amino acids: CATKAQGITYEQYF. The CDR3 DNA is TGTGCCACCAAAGCACAGGGGATAACCTACGAGCAGTACTTC. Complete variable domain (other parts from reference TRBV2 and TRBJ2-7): EPEVTQTPSHQVTQMGQEVILRCVPISNHLYFYWYRQILGQKVEFLVSFYNNEISEKSEIFDDQFSVERPDGSNFTLKIRSTKLEDSAMYFCATKAQGITYEQYFGPGTRLTVT.

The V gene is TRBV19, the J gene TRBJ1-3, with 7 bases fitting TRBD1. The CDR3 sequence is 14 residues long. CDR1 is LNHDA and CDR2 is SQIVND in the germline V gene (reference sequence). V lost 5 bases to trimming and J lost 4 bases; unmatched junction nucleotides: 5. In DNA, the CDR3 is TGTGCCAGTAGTCGACGGACAGGAGGAAACACCATATATTTT. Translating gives CASSRRTGGNTIYF.

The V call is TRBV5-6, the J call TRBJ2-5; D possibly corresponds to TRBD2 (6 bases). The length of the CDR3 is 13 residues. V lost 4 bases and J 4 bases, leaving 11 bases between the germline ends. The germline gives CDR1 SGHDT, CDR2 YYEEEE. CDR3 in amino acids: CASSLGSLETQYF. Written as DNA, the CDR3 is TGTGCCAGCAGCCTCGGGAGTTTAGAGACCCAGTACTTC.

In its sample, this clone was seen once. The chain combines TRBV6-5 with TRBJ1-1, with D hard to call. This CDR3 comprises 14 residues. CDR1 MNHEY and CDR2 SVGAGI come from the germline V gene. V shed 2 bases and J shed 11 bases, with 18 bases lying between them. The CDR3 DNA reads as TGTGCCAGCAGTTACGGACTATGGAAAGGGAGGGCTTTCTTT. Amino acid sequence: CASSYGLWKGRAFF.

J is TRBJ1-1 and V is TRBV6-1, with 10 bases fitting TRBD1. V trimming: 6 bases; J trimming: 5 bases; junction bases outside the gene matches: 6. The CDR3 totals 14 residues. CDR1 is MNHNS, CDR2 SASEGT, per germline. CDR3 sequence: CASRWGQGRTEAFF. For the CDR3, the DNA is TGTGCCAGCAGGTGGGGACAGGGGAGGACTGAAGCTTTCTTT.

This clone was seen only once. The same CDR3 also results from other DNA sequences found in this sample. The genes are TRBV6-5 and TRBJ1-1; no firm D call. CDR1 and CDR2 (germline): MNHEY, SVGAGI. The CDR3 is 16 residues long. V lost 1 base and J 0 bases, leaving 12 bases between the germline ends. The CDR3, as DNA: TGTGCCAGCAGTTACTTAAAGACGGGGATGAACACTGAAGCTTTCTTT. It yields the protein CASSYLKTGMNTEAFF.

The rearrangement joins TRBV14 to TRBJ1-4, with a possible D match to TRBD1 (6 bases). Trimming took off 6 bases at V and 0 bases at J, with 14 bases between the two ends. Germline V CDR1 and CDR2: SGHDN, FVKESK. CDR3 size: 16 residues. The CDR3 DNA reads TGTGCCAGCAGTCCTGGGACATTTTCAACTAATGAAAAACTGTTTTTT. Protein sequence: CASSPGTFSTNEKLFF.

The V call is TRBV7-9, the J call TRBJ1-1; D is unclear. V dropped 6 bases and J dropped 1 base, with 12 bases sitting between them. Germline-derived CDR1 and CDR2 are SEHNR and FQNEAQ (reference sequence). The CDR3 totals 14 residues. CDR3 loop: CASSIAGWNTEAFF. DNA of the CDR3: TGTGCCAGCAGTATCGCGGGGTGGAACACTGAAGCTTTCTTT.

Written as DNA, the CDR3 is TGCGCCAGCAGCCAAGATTTCAGGTCCGGATATAATTCACCCCTCCACTTT. It translates to CASSQDFRSGYNSPLHF. The genes are TRBV4-1 and TRBJ1-6; D unresolved. V shed 0 bases and J shed 4 bases, with 13 bases lying between them. CDR1 is MGHRA, CDR2 YSYEKL, per germline. CDR3 length equals 17 residues.

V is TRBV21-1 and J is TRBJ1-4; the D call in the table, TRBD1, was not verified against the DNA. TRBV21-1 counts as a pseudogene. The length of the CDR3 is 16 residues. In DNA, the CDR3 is TGTGCCAGCAGCAAAGATGGGCCAGGGGGATGTGCAAAACTGTTTTTT. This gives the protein CASSKDGPGGCAKLFF.

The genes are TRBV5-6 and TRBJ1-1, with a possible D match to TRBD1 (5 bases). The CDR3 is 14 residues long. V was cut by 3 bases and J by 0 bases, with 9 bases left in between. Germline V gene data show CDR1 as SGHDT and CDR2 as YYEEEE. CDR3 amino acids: CASSYGTLNTEAFF. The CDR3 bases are TGTGCCAGCAGCTACGGGACTCTGAACACTGAAGCTTTCTTT. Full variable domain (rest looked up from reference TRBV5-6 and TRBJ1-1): DAGVTQSPTHLIKTRGQQVTLRCSPKSGHDTVSWYQQALGQGPQFIFQYYEEEERQRGNFPDRFSGHQFPNYSSELNVNALLLGDSALYLCASSYGTLNTEAFFGQGTRLTVV.

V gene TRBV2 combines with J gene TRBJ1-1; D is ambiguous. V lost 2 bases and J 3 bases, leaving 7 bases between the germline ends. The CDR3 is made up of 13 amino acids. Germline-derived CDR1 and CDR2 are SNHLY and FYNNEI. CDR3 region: CASSERRDTEAFF. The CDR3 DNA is TGTGCCAGCAGTGAAAGGAGGGACACTGAAGCTTTCTTT.

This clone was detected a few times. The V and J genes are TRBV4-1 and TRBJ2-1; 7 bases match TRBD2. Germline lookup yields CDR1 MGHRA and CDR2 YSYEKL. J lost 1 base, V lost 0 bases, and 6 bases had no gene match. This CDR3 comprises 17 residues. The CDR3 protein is CASSQDVLAASYNEQFF. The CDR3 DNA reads TGCGCCAGCAGCCAAGATGTCCTAGCGGCATCCTACAATGAGCAGTTCTTC.

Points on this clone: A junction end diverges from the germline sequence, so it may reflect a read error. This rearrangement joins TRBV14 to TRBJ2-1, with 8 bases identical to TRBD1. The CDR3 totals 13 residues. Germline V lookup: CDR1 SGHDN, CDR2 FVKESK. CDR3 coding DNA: TGTGCCAGCAGCCGCAACCAAAGGACAGGGATAATCTTC. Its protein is CASSRNQRTGIIF.